Each of the 16 T cell receptor beta chains below was sequenced from the same sample in a study of OX40 agonist ivuxolimab in advanced cancers. Libraries were made using the immunoSEQ multiplex PCR assay. This immuneACCESS table, as held by TCRdb, lists in-frame sequences with V and J called but not all clones. Of the missing ones, under half trace to an unresolved V gene in checked studies; the others have no known cause. The sample table holds 60,000 to 85,000 clones, of which around 83% were seen once. Of the sample, roughly 1.4% is held by the ten largest clones. Sequences were derived from CD4+ or CD8+ T cells sorted from blood, sampled in a trial of the OX40 agonist ivuxolimab. These receptors all come from an adult with an advanced solid tumor such as melanoma, head and neck, liver or kidney cancer.

The chain uses TRBV11-2 and TRBJ1-1; a possible D gene is TRBD1 (6 bases). Trimming stripped 4 bases from V and 3 bases from J, with 12 bases between. The CDR3 runs to 14 residues. Per the germline V gene, CDR1 is SGHAT and CDR2 is FQNNGV. CDR3 sequence: CASSSQRGYTEAFF. CDR3 in DNA: TGTGCCAGCAGCTCACAGAGGGGGTACACTGAAGCTTTCTTT.

This clone was seen only once. This chain joins TRBV10-3 and TRBJ1-5, with D tentatively TRBD1 (6 bases). With 9 bases removed from V and 1 base from J, the gap between germline ends came to 25 bases. CDR1 is ENHRY and CDR2 is SYGVKD in the germline V gene. The CDR3 sequence is 18 residues long. The CDR3 DNA is TGTGCCATAGGAGGGGGGGGCACAGGGTATGGGAGCAATCAGCCCCAGCATTTT. Encoded protein: CAIGGGGTGYGSNQPQHF.

This clone has a count of ten or more. The chain carries TRBV5-1 and TRBJ1-5, with D uncertain. With 5 bases removed from V and 4 bases from J, the gap between germline ends came to 10 bases. This CDR3 is built from 13 residues. CDR1 and CDR2 (germline): SGHRS, YFSETQ. CDR3 coding DNA: TGCGCCAGCAGTGTGGGAAGTAATCAGCCCCAGCATTTT. Amino acid sequence: CASSVGSNQPQHF. Supplemented by reference TRBV5-1 and TRBJ1-5, the full variable domain reads KAGVTQTPRYLIKTRGQQVTLSCSPISGHRSVSWYQQTPGQGLQFLFEYFSETQRNKGNFPGRFSGRQFSNSRSEMNVSTLELGDSALYLCASSVGSNQPQHFGDGTRLSIL.

CDR3 residues: CASSMTTNTEAFF. DNA for the CDR3: TGTGCCAGCAGCATGACAACGAACACTGAAGCTTTCTTT. The genes are TRBV7-2 and TRBJ1-1, with no clear D. Germline lookup yields CDR1 SGHTA and CDR2 FQGNSA. CDR3 size: 13 residues. V was pared by 5 bases and J by 1 base, with 8 bases between.

The chain joins TRBV6-1 to TRBJ2-7; 7 nucleotides match TRBD1. Germline trimming cut 3 bases from V and 2 bases from J; bases unmatched to any gene: 4. The CDR3 runs to 14 residues. The germline gives CDR1 MNHNS, CDR2 SASEGT. Here the CDR3 DNA reads TGTGCCAGCAGTGACAACAGGGGTACCTACGAGCAGTACTTC. Protein sequence: CASSDNRGTYEQYF.

This chain uses TRBV30 with TRBJ1-6; tentative D call: TRBD1 (5 bases). This CDR3 spans 13 amino acids. Looked up from germline, CDR1 is GTSNPN and CDR2 is SVGIG (reference sequence). V lost 2 bases and J 10 bases, leaving 12 bases between the germline ends. Written as DNA, the CDR3 is TGTGCCTGGAGTTCAAAAGGGACCTCACCCCTCCACTTT. This encodes CAWSSKGTSPLHF.

This chain links TRBV5-1 with TRBJ1-6; possibly TRBD1 for D (5 bases). Between the trimmed V and J ends, which lost 0 bases and 7 bases, there was a span of 11 bases. The V gene's germline CDR1 is SGHRS and CDR2 YFSETQ. The CDR3 sequence is 15 residues long. The CDR3 DNA is TGCGCCAGCAGCTTGGGGCAGGGTAGCAATTCACCCCTCCACTTT. This codes for CASSLGQGSNSPLHF.

The chain recombines TRBV6-5 with TRBJ2-3, with 8 bases aligning to TRBD2. V trimming: 5 bases; J trimming: 4 bases; junction bases outside the gene matches: 8. Germline CDR1 reads MNHEY; CDR2 reads SVGAGI. The CDR3 runs to 15 residues. The CDR3 DNA reads as TGTGCCAGCAGTAATCAGCGGGGGCTGTCAGATACGCAGTATTTT. It translates to CASSNQRGLSDTQYF.

The chain is built from TRBV5-6 and TRBJ2-2; D call uncertain. Germline CDR1 and CDR2: SGHDT and YYEEEE. The CDR3 loop spans 15 amino acids. V gave up 2 bases and J gave up 1 base, with 9 bases separating them. In nucleotides, the CDR3 is TGTGCCAGCAGCTTTTTTGGTCGGAACACCGGGGAGCTGTTTTTT. This codes for CASSFFGRNTGELFF.

The chain recombines TRBV5-1 with TRBJ1-2, with 7 bases that match TRBD1. CDR1 is SGHRS, CDR2 YFSETQ, per germline. The CDR3 extends over 14 amino acids. With 3 bases clipped from V and 5 bases from J, the junction kept 7 bases outside the gene matches. For the CDR3, the DNA is TGCGCCAGCAGCTCGGGGACAGACTCTTATGGCTACACCTTC. This translates into CASSSGTDSYGYTF.

This clone was recorded a few times. V is TRBV5-1 and J is TRBJ2-7; D gene unclear. The CDR3 covers 12 residues. The V gene lost 3 bases and the J gene lost 1 base, with 5 bases spanning the gap. Germline V lookup: CDR1 SGHRS, CDR2 YFSETQ. In nucleotides, the CDR3 is TGCGCCAGCAGCTCGGATTCCTACGAGCAGTACTTC. It encodes CASSSDSYEQYF.

This chain links TRBV7-6 with TRBJ1-3; tentatively, D is TRBD1 (5 bases). The CDR3 runs 15 residues. Germline V gene lookup returns CDR1 SGHVS and CDR2 FNYEAQ. Trimming shortened V by 5 bases and J by 1 base, and 12 bases separated the two germline ends. CDR3 region: CASSENEGSGNTIYF. Here the CDR3 DNA reads TGTGCCAGCAGCGAGAACGAGGGGTCTGGAAACACCATATATTTT.

This clone was seen a few times. CDR3 DNA sequence: TGTGCCAGCAGCCAAGATATCACTGCAACTAATGAAAAACTGTTTTTT. It encodes CASSQDITATNEKLFF. This chain uses TRBV14 with TRBJ1-4; D not resolved. The CDR3 runs 16 residues. In germline, CDR1 is SGHDN, CDR2 FVKESK. V gave up 0 bases and J gave up 0 bases, with 8 bases separating them.

J is TRBJ2-5 and V is TRBV5-1; 8 nucleotides match TRBD1. Germline V lookup: CDR1 SGHRS, CDR2 YFSETQ. V was clipped by 0 bases and J by 3 bases; unmatched bases: 4. This CDR3 contains 15 residues. The CDR3, as DNA: TGCGCCAGCAGCTTGGCTCCGGGACAGGAAGAGACCCAGTACTTC. It translates to CASSLAPGQEETQYF.

The V call is TRBV6-1, the J call TRBJ1-2, with 9 bases lining up with TRBD1. CDR3 length: 15 amino acids. From germline, CDR1 is MNHNS and CDR2 SASEGT. With V trimmed by 3 bases and J by 5 bases, 7 bases remained unmatched. CDR3 DNA: TGTGCCAGCAGTGAGTACGGACAGGGGACTTATGGCTACACCTTC. Translating gives CASSEYGQGTYGYTF.

This sequence joins TRBV19 and TRBJ1-1, with a possible D match to TRBD1 (6 bases). The ends were cut back, 3 bases at V and 3 bases at J, with 11 bases in the middle. The germline gives CDR1 LNHDA, CDR2 SQIVND (reference sequence). The CDR3 runs to 14 residues. The CDR3 sequence is CASSIGRGHTEAFF. CDR3 nucleotides: TGTGCCAGTAGTATCGGCAGGGGCCACACTGAAGCTTTCTTT.